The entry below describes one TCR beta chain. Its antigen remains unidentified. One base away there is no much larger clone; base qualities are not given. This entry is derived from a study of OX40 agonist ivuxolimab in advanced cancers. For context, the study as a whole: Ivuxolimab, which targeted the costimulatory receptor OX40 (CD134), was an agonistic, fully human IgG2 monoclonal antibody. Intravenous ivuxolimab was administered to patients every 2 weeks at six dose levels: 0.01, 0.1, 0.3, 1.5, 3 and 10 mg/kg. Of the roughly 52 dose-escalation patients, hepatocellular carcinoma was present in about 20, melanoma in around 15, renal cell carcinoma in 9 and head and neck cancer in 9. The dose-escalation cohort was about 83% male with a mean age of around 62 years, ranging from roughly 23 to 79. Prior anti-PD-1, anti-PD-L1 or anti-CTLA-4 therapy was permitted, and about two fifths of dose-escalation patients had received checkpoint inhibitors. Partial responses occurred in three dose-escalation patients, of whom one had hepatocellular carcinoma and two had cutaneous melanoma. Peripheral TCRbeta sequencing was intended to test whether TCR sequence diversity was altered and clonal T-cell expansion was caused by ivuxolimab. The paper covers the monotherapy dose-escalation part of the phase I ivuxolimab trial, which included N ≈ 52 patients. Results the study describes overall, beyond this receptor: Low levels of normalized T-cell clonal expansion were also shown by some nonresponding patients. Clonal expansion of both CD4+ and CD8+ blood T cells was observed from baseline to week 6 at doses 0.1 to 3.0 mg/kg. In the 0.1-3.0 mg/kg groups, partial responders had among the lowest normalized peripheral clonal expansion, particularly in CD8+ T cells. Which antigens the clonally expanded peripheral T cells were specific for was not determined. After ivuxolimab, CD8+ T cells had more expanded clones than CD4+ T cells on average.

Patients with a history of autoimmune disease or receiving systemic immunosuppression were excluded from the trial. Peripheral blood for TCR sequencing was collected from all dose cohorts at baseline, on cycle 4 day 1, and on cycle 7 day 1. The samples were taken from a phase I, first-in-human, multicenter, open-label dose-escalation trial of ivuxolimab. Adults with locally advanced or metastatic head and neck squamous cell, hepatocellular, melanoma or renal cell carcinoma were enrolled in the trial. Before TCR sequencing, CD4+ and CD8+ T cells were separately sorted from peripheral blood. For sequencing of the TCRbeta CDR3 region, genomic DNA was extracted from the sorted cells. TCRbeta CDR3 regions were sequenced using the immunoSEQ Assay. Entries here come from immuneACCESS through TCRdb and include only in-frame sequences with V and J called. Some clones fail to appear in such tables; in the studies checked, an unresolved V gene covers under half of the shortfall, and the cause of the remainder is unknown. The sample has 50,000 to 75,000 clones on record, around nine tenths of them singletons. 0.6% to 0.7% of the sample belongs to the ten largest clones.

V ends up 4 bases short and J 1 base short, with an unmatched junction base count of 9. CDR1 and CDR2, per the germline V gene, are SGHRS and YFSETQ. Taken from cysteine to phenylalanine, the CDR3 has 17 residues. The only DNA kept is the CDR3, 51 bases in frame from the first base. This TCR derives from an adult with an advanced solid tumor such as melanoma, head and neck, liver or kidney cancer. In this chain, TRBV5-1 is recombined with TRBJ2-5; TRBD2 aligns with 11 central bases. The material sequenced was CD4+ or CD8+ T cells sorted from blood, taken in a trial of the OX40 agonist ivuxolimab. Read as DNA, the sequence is TGCGCCAGCAGCAGAACCGGGACTAGCGGCCTCCAAGAGACCCAGTACTTC. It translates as CASSRTGTSGLQETQYF.